This T cell receptor beta chain was found in a study of early T cells in non-severe SARS-CoV-2 infection. Per the germline V gene, CDR1 is DFQATT and CDR2 is SNEGSKA (reference sequence). The CDR3 is 15 residues long. V lost 0 bases and J lost 5, with 13 bases in between. This clonotype was counted at least ten times. TCRdb re-called the 5' RACE reads through MiXCR, storing one row per CDR3 protein. Of 75,000 to 80,000 distinct CDR3 sequences detected, approximately 15% appear once; the ten largest clones hold roughly 3%. The TCR comes from an adult who was a healthcare worker with PCR-confirmed SARS-CoV-2 infection or an uninfected control (not recorded which). Source material: whole blood. V usage is TRBV20-1 and J usage is TRBJ1-4; D might be TRBD1 (6 bases). CDR3 in DNA: TGCAGTGCTAGAGATATCGGGGGGCGAAATGAAAAACTGTTTTTT. Protein sequence: CSARDIGGRNEKLFF.